This TCR beta chain was sequenced in a study of T cell repertoires in cytomegalovirus infection (dated by TCRdb to between 2018 and 2020). About the study as a whole: Donor HLA type was relevant to the analysis, as public TCR beta signatures indicated carriage of CMV infection together with the matching HLA type. The study at large found these results: Cumulative frequency of public TCR beta family members discriminated carriers of CMV infection plus the relevant HLA type in this cohort and an independent roughly 350-donor cohort. The ex vivo response was dominated by HLA-C-restricted CMV-specific TCR beta clonotypes, and the single most frequent clonotype in two of eight donors was supplied by these HLA-C-restricted clonotypes.

This sample was sequenced with an Illumina HiSeq 1500. In TCRdb, the public reads were trimmed at Q25 with fastp and aligned with MiXCR, with productive beta chains retained. Under each unique CDR3 protein, matching rows form one entry showing the most common genes and DNA. The sample records roughly 720,000 distinct CDR3 sequences, roughly 35% of which are singletons. The ten largest make up 2.8% of the sample. V and J are trimmed by 6 bases and 4 bases, and the gene matches miss 10 bases of the junction. CDR1 and CDR2 are read off the germline V gene (reference sequence) as LNHDA and SQIVND. The CDR3 measures 15 amino acids from cysteine to phenylalanine. The retained sequence is limited to the CDR3, 45 bases, with the frame set at the first base. Concerning this clonotype itself: The antigen this receptor binds is unknown. No quality values exist for individual bases; no much larger clone is one base distant.

The sequence links TRBV19 to TRBJ1-2; a stretch of 8 junction bases matches TRBD1. The receptor comes from a human donor in good health (CMV status not recorded). Some clones in this sample may be carry-over from other donors' samples. Material: PBMCs. The DNA sequence follows: TGTGCCAGTAGGCAGACAGGGGAGGCGATCTATGGCTACACCTTC. It translates as CASRQTGEAIYGYTF.